The source of this T cell receptor beta chain is a study of blood T cell repertoires in COVID-19. Study as a whole: Spain, Italy and the United States supplied samples that represented acute and convalescent COVID-19. In each case, the material was cDNA or gDNA derived from T cells, B-cell-depleted T cells, or PBMCs.

Original methodology: Estimated nucleated cell counts came from reference gene primer amplification. The table came from immunoSEQ multiplex PCR; TCRdb's copy has only in-frame clones and leaves some out. Clonal size and the V and J genes are those of that table, whereas D and trimming came from the DNA. The repertoire holds 200,000 to 250,000 clones, with 75% to 85% as singletons. Germline values: CDR1 LNHDA, CDR2 SQIVND (reference sequence). CDR3 size: 14 residues. V was trimmed by 4 bases and J by 0 bases, leaving 9 bases between them. V usage is TRBV19 and J usage is TRBJ1-1; tentative D call: TRBD1 (6 bases). The TCR originated in a woman at least 80 years old with COVID-19, enrolled during active disease. What was sequenced was peripheral blood. For the CDR3, the DNA is TGTGCCAGTAGTACGGGACACCTGAACACTGAAGCTTTCTTT. Amino acids: CASSTGHLNTEAFF. Complete variable domain (other parts from reference TRBV19 and TRBJ1-1): DGGITQSPKYLFRKEGQNVTLSCEQNLNHDAMYWYRQDPGQGLRLIYYSQIVNDFQKGDIAEGYSVSREKKESFPLTVTSAQKNPTAFYLCASSTGHLNTEAFFGQGTRLTVV.